The present TCR beta chain was sequenced within a study of monozygotic twins with inflammatory bowel disease. On this clonotype: Its matching antigen is unknown.

This CDR3 has 15 residues. Germline CDR1 SGHRS, CDR2 YFSETQ. Approximately 3,200 ng of total RNA went into each TCR library. Researchers ran eight separate cDNA reactions for each sample. TCRdb re-analyzed the 5' RACE reads; it lists each CDR3 protein once, without DNA. The clone table shows a few hundred thousand distinct CDR3 sequences, with the ten largest holding 5.6%. Overall study results and limits: Inverse Simpson values showed less TCRbeta diversity in IBD patients than in their healthy co-twins.

The genes are TRBV5-1 and TRBJ2-7; there is no DNA to check the TCRdb D call of TRBD2. This receptor was taken from a human donor with ulcerative colitis or Crohn's disease, or a healthy co-twin of an affected twin (not recorded which). Input material: blood. The CDR3 reads CASTLTPSGREEQYF.